Judged by abundance, the clone carrying this T cell receptor (beta chain) is medium-sized. The table came from immunoSEQ multiplex PCR; TCRdb's copy has only in-frame clones and leaves some out. The sample lists about 13,000 clones, roughly 65% occurring once. The data are from a study of T cell repertoires in urothelial bladder cancer. The CDR3 totals 14 residues. CDR1 and CDR2 (germline): MNHNS, SASEGT. Trimming removed 7 bases from V and 4 bases from J, with 14 bases in between. The TCR originated in a human donor with urothelial carcinoma. Sequencing was performed on tumor-infiltrating cells from bladder cancer. The gene calls are TRBV6-1 and TRBJ1-5, with unresolved D. CDR3: CASITVAGNQPQHF. As DNA, the CDR3 is TGTGCCAGCATTACAGTGGCCGGGAATCAGCCCCAGCATTTT.